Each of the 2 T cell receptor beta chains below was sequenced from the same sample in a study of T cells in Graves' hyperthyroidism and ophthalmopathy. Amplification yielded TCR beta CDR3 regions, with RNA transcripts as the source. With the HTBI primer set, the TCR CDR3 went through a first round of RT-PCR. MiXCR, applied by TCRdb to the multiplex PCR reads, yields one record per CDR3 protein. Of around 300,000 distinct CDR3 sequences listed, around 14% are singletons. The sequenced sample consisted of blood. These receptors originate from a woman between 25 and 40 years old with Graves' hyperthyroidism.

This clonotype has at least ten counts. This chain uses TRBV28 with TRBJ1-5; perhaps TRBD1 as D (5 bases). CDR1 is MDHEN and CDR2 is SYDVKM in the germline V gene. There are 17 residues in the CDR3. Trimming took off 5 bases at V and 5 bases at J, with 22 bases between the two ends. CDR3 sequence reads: CASSPPDSPSNDQPQHF. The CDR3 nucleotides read TGTGCCAGCAGTCCGCCAGACAGCCCGAGCAATGATCAGCCCCAGCATTTT.

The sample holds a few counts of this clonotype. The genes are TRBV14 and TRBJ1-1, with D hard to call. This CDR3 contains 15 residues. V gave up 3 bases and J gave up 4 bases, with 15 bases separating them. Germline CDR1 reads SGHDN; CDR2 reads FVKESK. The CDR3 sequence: CASSQRSRLSTEAFF. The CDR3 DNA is TGTGCCAGCAGCCAGCGTAGCAGGCTATCCACTGAAGCTTTCTTT.